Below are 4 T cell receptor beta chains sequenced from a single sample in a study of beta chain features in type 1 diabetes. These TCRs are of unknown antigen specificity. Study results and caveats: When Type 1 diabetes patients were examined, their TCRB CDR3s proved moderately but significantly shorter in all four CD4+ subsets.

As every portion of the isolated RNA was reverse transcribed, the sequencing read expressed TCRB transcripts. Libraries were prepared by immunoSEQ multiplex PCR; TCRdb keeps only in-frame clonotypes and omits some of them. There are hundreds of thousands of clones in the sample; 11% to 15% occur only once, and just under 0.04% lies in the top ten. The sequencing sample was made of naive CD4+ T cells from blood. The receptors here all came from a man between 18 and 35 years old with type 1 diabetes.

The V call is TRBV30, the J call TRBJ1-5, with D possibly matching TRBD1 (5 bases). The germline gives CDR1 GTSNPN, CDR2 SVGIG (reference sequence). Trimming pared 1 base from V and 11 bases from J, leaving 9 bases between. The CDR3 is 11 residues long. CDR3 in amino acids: CAWSGGVTQHF. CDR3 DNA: TGTGCCTGGAGTGGGGGGGTGACCCAGCATTTT.

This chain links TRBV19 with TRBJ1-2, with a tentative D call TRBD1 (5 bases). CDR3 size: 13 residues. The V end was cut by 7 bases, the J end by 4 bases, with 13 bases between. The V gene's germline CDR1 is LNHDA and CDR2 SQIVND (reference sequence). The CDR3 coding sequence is TGTGCCAGTATGATCCAGGGAGGCTATGGCTACACCTTC. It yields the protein CASMIQGGYGYTF. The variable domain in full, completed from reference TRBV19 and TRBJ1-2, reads DGGITQSPKYLFRKEGQNVTLSCEQNLNHDAMYWYRQDPGQGLRLIYYSQIVNDFQKGDIAEGYSVSREKKESFPLTVTSAQKNPTAFYLCASMIQGGYGYTFGSGTRLTVV.

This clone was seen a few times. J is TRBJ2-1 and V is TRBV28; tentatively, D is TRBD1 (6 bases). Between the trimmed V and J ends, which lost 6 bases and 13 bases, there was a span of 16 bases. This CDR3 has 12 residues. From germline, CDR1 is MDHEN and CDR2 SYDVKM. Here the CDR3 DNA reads TGTGCCAGCAGCCCTCCTAGGGGGAATCAGTTCTTC. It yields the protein CASSPPRGNQFF.

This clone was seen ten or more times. CDR3 residues: CASSSVRYGYTF. In DNA, the CDR3 is TGTGCCAGCAGTTCCGTGAGATATGGCTACACCTTC. J is TRBJ1-2 and V is TRBV28; D unresolved. The CDR3 length is 12 residues. Trimming stripped 4 bases from V and 5 bases from J, with 8 bases between. Germline V gives CDR1 MDHEN, CDR2 SYDVKM.